This T cell receptor (beta chain) is drawn from a study of blood T cell repertoires in COVID-19. Looking at the study overall: The cDNA or gDNA used as material had been derived from T cells, B-cell-depleted T cells, or PBMCs.

As originally analysed: Reference gene primer amplification gave nucleated cell count estimates. TCRdb's table, derived via immunoSEQ multiplex PCR, lists solely in-frame clones and lacks some. That table gives V, J and clone size, and the DNA gave D and trimming. Of under 200,000 clones listed, 86% are singletons. The junction had 13 bases not matched to a gene; V was cut back by 5 bases and J by 8 bases. The CDR3 length is 15 residues. CDR1 PRHDT and CDR2 FYEKMQ come from the germline V gene (reference sequence). The TCR was taken from a man in his forties with acute COVID-19. The source material was PBMCs or T cells enriched from blood (not recorded which). The chain recombines TRBV13 with TRBJ2-3; TRBD1 agrees at 7 bases. CDR3 sequence: CASSEPTGARGTQYF. CDR3 DNA: TGTGCCAGCAGCGAACCTACAGGGGCCCGGGGTACGCAGTATTTT.